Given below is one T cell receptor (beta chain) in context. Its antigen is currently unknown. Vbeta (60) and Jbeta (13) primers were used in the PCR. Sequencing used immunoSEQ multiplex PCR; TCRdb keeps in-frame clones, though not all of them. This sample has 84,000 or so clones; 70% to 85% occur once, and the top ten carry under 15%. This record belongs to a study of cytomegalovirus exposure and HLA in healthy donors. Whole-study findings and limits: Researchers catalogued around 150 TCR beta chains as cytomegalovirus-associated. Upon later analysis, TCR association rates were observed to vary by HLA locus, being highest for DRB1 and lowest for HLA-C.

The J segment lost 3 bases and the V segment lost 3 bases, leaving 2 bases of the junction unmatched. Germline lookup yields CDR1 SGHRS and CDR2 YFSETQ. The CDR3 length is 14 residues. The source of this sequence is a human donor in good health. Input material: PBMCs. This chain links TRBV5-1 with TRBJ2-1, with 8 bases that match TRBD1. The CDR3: CASSWGQDYNEQFF. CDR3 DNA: TGCGCCAGCAGCTGGGGACAGGACTACAATGAGCAGTTCTTC.